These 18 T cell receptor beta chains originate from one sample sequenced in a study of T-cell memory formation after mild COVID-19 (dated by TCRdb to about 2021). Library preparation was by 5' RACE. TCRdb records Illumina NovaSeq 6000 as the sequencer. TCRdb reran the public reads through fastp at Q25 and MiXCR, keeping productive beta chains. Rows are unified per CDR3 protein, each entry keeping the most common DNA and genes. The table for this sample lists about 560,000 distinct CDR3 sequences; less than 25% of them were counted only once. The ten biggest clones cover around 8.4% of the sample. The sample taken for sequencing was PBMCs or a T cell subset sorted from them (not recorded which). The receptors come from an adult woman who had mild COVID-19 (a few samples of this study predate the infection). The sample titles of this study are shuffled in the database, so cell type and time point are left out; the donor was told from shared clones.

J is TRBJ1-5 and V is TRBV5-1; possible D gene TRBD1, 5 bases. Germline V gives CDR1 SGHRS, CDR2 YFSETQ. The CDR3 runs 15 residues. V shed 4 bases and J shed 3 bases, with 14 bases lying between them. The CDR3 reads CASSLLGTSNQPQHF. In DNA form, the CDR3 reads TGCGCCAGCAGCCTGCTCGGGACGTCCAATCAGCCCCAGCATTTT.

CDR3 region: CASRQTRVRETQYF. Written as DNA, the CDR3 is TGTGCCAGCAGACAAACCAGGGTCCGGGAGACCCAGTACTTC. The chain combines TRBV11-2 with TRBJ2-5; possible D gene TRBD1, 5 bases. The CDR3 has 14 amino acids. Germline loops: CDR1 SGHAT, CDR2 FQNNGV. Between the trimmed V and J ends, which lost 6 bases and 5 bases, there was a span of 16 bases.

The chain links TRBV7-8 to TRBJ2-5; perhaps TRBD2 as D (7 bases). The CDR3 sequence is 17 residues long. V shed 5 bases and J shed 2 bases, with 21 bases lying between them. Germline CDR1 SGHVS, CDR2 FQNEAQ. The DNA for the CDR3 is TGTGCCAGCAGCGCAGATCATGGCGGGGGACATCAAGAGACCCAGTACTTC. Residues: CASSADHGGGHQETQYF.

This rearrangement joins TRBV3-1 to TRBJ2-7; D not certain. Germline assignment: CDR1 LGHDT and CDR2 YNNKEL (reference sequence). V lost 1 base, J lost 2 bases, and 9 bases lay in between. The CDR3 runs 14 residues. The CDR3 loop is CASSQGALPYEQYF. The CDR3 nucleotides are TGTGCCAGCAGCCAAGGGGCACTGCCCTACGAGCAGTACTTC.

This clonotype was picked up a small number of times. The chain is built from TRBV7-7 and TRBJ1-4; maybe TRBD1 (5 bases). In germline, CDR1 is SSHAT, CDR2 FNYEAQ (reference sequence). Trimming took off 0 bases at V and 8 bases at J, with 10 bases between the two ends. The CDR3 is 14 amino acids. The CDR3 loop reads CASSLAARGEKLFF. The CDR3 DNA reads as TGTGCCAGCAGCTTAGCGGCCCGGGGGGAAAAACTGTTTTTT.

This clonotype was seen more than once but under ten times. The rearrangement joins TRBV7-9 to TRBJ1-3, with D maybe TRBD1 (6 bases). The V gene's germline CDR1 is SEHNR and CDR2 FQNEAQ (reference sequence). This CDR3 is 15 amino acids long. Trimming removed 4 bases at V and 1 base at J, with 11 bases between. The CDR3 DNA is TGTGCCAGCAGCTCCTTTAGGGGGTCTGGAAACACCATATATTTT. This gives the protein CASSSFRGSGNTIYF.

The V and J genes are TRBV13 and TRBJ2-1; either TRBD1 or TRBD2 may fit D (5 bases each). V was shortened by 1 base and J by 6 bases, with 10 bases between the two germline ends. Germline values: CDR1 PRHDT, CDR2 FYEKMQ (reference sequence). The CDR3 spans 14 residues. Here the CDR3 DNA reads TGTGCCAGCAGCTTAGTAGGGGCGGGCAATGAGCAGTTCTTC. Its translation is CASSLVGAGNEQFF.

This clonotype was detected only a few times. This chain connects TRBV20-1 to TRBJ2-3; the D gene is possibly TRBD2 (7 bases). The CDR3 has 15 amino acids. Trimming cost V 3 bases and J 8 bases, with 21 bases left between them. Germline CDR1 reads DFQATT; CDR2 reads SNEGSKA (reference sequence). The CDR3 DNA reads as TGCAGTGCTAGTAGGGCTAGCGGAGGGGGTGGTACGCAGTATTTT. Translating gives CSASRASGGGGTQYF.

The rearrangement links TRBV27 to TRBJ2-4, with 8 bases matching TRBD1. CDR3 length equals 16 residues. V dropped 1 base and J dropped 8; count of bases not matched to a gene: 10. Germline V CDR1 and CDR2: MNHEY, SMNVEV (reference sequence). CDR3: CASSLYPRQGRYIQYF. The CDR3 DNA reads TGTGCCAGCAGTTTATATCCCCGACAGGGGCGTTACATTCAGTACTTC.

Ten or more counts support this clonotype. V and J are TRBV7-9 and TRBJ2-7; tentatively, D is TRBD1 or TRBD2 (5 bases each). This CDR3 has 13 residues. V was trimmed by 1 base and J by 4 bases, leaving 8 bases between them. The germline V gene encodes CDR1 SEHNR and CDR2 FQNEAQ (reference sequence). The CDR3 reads CASSLGGVYEQYF. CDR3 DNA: TGTGCCAGCAGCTTAGGAGGGGTTTACGAGCAGTACTTC.

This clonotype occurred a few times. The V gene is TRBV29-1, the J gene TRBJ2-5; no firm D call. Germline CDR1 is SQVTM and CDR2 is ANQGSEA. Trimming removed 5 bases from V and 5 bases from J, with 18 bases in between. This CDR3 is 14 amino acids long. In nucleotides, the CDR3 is TGCAGCGTTCGTGTGTTCAGTGTGGTGGAGACCCAGTACTTC. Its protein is CSVRVFSVVETQYF.

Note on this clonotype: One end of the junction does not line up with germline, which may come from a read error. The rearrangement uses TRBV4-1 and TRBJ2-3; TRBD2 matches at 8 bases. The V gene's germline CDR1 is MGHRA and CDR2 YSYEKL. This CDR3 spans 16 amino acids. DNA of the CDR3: TGCGCCAGCAGCCTCCTCGGGGGGGAGAGCGCCGATACCCAGTATTTT. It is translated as CASSLLGGESADTQYF.

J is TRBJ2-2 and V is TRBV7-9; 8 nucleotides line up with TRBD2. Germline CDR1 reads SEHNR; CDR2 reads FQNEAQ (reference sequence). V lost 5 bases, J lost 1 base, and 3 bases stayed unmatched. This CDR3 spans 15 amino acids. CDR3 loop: CASSVLAGNTGELFF. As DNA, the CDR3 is TGTGCCAGCAGCGTGCTAGCGGGGAACACCGGGGAGCTGTTTTTT.

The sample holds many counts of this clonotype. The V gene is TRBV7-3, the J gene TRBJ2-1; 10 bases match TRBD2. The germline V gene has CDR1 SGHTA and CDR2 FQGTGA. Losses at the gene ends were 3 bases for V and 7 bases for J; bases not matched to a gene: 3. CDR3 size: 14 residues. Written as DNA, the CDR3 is TGTGCCAGCAGCTTGACGGGACTAGCGAATGAGCAGTTCTTC. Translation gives CASSLTGLANEQFF.

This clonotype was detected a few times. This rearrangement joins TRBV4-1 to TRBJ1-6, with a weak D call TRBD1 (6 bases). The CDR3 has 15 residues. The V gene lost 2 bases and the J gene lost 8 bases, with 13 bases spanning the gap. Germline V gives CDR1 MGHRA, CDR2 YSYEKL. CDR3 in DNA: TGCGCCAGCAGCCAAATGGGACATTCTTATTCACCCCTCCACTTT. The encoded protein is CASSQMGHSYSPLHF.

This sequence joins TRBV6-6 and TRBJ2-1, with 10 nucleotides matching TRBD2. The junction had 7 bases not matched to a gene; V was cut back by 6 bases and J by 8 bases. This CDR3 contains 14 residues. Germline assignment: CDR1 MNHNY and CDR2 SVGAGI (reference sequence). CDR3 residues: CASREAGGLDEQFF. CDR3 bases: TGTGCCAGCAGGGAAGCGGGAGGGCTAGATGAGCAGTTCTTC.

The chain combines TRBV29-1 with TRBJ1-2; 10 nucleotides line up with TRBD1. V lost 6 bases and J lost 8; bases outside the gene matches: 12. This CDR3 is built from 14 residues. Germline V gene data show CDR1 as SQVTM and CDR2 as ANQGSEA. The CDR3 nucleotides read TGCAGCGTCCCTAGGGACAGGGGAGTAGGGGGCTACACCTTC. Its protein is CSVPRDRGVGGYTF.

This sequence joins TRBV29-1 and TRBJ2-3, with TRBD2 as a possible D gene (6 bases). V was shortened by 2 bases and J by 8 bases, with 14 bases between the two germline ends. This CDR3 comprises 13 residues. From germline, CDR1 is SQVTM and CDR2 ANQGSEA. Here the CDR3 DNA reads TGCAGCGTTGAATGGAGGGTCGGGGGTACGCAGTATTTT. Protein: CSVEWRVGGTQYF.